Below are 20 T cell receptor beta chains sequenced from a single sample in a study of blood T cell repertoires in COVID-19. Using immunoSEQ multiplex PCR, the repertoire was profiled, and TCRdb retains in-frame clones only, with some absent. Counted here are 200,000 to 250,000 clones, around 86% occurring once; the ten biggest clones make up roughly a tenth. What was sequenced was peripheral blood. The receptors derive from a woman in her forties or fifties with COVID-19, enrolled during active disease.

V gene TRBV5-1 combines with J gene TRBJ2-1; TRBD1 matches 9 bases. The germline gives CDR1 SGHRS, CDR2 YFSETQ. The CDR3 spans 17 residues. V lost 4 bases to trimming and J lost 9 bases; unmatched junction nucleotides: 17. The CDR3 spells CASSPPDLGQGRSEQFF. The CDR3 DNA reads as TGCGCCAGCAGCCCGCCGGATTTAGGACAGGGGCGTAGTGAGCAGTTCTTC.

This rearrangement joins TRBV28 to TRBJ2-1, with 9 bases lining up with TRBD1. CDR3 length equals 14 residues. J lost 10 bases, V lost 5 bases, and 9 bases had no gene match. Germline CDR1 reads MDHEN; CDR2 reads SYDVKM. CDR3 in DNA: TGTGCCAGCAGTCTCCTGACAGGGGGAACCGAGCAGTTCTTC. Translated, it gives CASSLLTGGTEQFF.

V gene TRBV2 combines with J gene TRBJ2-6; D perhaps matches TRBD2 (5 bases). V lost 6 bases, J lost 2 bases, and 11 bases lay in between. Germline V CDR1 and CDR2: SNHLY, FYNNEI. The CDR3 covers 15 residues. CDR3 nucleotides: TGTGCCAGCAGCAACAGAGGGACTGGGGCCAACGTCCTGACTTTC. Protein sequence: CASSNRGTGANVLTF.

The chain carries TRBV6-5 and TRBJ2-5, with D maybe TRBD1 (5 bases). The germline gives CDR1 MNHEY, CDR2 SVGAGI. This CDR3 contains 15 residues. V lost 7 bases and J 4 bases, leaving 19 bases between the germline ends. CDR3 sequence: CASKLRGLSGETQYF. The CDR3, as DNA: TGTGCCAGCAAGCTAAGGGGTCTATCAGGAGAGACCCAGTACTTC.

The V gene is TRBV7-6, the J gene TRBJ1-4; TRBD1 matches at 9 bases. Germline trimming cut 5 bases from V and 8 bases from J; bases unmatched to any gene: 18. Looked up from germline, CDR1 is SGHVS and CDR2 is FNYEAQ. The CDR3 spans 18 residues. This chain's CDR3 is CASSQRGGQGGRKEKLFF. The CDR3 DNA follows: TGTGCCAGCAGCCAGCGCGGGGGACAGGGAGGGAGGAAAGAAAAACTGTTTTTT.

This chain uses TRBV12-5 with TRBJ1-4, with 8 bases lining up with TRBD1. This CDR3 contains 14 residues. After removal of 3 bases from V and 7 bases from J, the junction contained 4 bases not matched to a gene. CDR1 LGHNT and CDR2 FRNRAP come from the germline V gene. CDR3 loop: CASGLGQGGEKLFF. CDR3 sequence (DNA): TGTGCTAGTGGTTTAGGACAGGGTGGTGAAAAACTGTTTTTT.

This clone was detected once. The chain recombines TRBV6-6 with TRBJ2-7, with 7 positions matching TRBD1. With 7 bases clipped from V and 0 bases from J, the junction kept 21 bases outside the gene matches. Looked up from germline, CDR1 is MNHNY and CDR2 is SVGAGI (reference sequence). The CDR3 is 19 amino acids. The chain's CDR3 is CASTLSGTDAPWSSYEQYV. The CDR3 region has the DNA TGTGCCAGCACTCTATCCGGGACAGACGCCCCTTGGAGCTCCTACGAGCAGTACGTC.

This chain uses TRBV30 with TRBJ2-5, with TRBD1 matching over 9 bases. CDR3 length: 14 residues. CDR1 and CDR2 from the germline V gene are GTSNPN and SVGIG (reference sequence). V gave up 3 bases and J gave up 4 bases; unmatched junction bases: 6. The CDR3 region is CAWRGGQGGETQYF. The CDR3 DNA follows: TGTGCCTGGAGGGGGGGACAGGGAGGAGAGACCCAGTACTTC.

The chain employs TRBV15 and TRBJ1-5; TRBD1 agrees at 7 bases. Germline-derived CDR1 and CDR2 are LNHNV and YYDKDF (reference sequence). The CDR3 loop spans 15 amino acids. V shed 4 bases, J shed 6 bases, and the junction held 9 bases outside the gene matches. CDR3 nucleotide sequence: TGTGCCACCAGCACCTCATACTACAGGGGTCAGCCCCAGCATTTT. Its protein product is CATSTSYYRGQPQHF.

The genes are TRBV2 and TRBJ1-6, with 9 bases aligning to TRBD1. The ends lost 6 bases at V and 8 bases at J; junction bases unmatched: 8. Germline V gene data show CDR1 as SNHLY and CDR2 as FYNNEI. This CDR3 contains 15 residues. The CDR3 coding sequence is TGTGCCAGCAGCTCACCGGGACAGGGAGATTCACCCCTCCACTTT. It codes for CASSSPGQGDSPLHF.

In its sample, this clone was seen once. V is TRBV10-3 and J is TRBJ1-1; D gene unclear. The germline V gene has CDR1 ENHRY and CDR2 SYGVKD. Trimming pared 0 bases from V and 5 bases from J, leaving 10 bases between. The CDR3 is 14 residues long. CDR3 residues: CAISESEGLTEAFF. CDR3 sequence (DNA): TGTGCCATCAGTGAGTCGGAGGGTCTGACTGAAGCTTTCTTT.

The chain combines TRBV11-3 with TRBJ2-2, with 9 bases matching TRBD1. This CDR3 spans 17 amino acids. After removal of 2 bases from V and 6 bases from J, the junction contained 10 bases not matched to a gene. Germline V lookup: CDR1 SGHNT, CDR2 YENEEA. CDR3: CASSLHTGTGMAGELFF. The CDR3 nucleotides read TGTGCCAGCAGCTTACATACTGGGACAGGGATGGCCGGGGAGCTGTTTTTT.

This chain connects TRBV5-1 to TRBJ2-3; D is ambiguous. V lost 5 bases to trimming and J lost 4 bases, with 11 bases between them. The germline V gene has CDR1 SGHRS and CDR2 YFSETQ. This CDR3 region has 13 residues. In nucleotides, the CDR3 is TGCGCCAGCAGTCACGCAGGTCCAGATACGCAGTATTTT. Its protein product is CASSHAGPDTQYF. The whole variable domain, remainder taken from reference TRBV5-1 and TRBJ2-3, is KAGVTQTPRYLIKTRGQQVTLSCSPISGHRSVSWYQQTPGQGLQFLFEYFSETQRNKGNFPGRFSGRQFSNSRSEMNVSTLELGDSALYLCASSHAGPDTQYFGPGTRLTVL.

The chain employs TRBV28 and TRBJ1-2; D gene ambiguous. Per germline, CDR1 MDHEN and CDR2 SYDVKM. The V gene lost 2 bases and the J gene lost 5 bases, with 18 bases spanning the gap. This CDR3 contains 16 residues. The CDR3 here is CASSLGSSTNGYGYTF. CDR3 nucleotide sequence: TGTGCCAGCAGTTTAGGCAGCTCGACTAATGGGTATGGCTACACCTTC.

CDR3 residues: CASSPSTGVNEQFF. The CDR3 nucleotides read TGTGCCAGCAGTCCATCCACAGGGGTTAATGAGCAGTTCTTC. V gene TRBV27 combines with J gene TRBJ2-1; 7 nucleotides align to TRBD1. The germline CDR1 and CDR2 sequences are MNHEY and SMNVEV (reference sequence). V lost 5 bases to trimming and J lost 7 bases; unmatched junction nucleotides: 8. The CDR3 contains 14 residues.

The V gene is TRBV14, the J gene TRBJ2-7, with 12 bases lining up with TRBD1. This CDR3 is 16 amino acids long. Germline trimming cut 3 bases from V and 5 bases from J; bases unmatched to any gene: 8. The germline V gene has CDR1 SGHDN and CDR2 FVKESK. CDR3: CASSQPKGTGGDEQYF. Written as DNA, the CDR3 is TGTGCCAGCAGCCAGCCAAAGGGGACAGGGGGCGACGAGCAGTACTTC.

CDR3 loop: CATSRESRLPRLDEQFF. CDR3 bases: TGTGCCACCAGCAGAGAGAGTAGGCTGCCCAGGCTGGATGAGCAGTTCTTC. The V call is TRBV15, the J call TRBJ2-1; the D is unclear. The CDR3 covers 17 residues. V lost 0 bases and J lost 8, with 20 bases in between. Germline V gene data show CDR1 as LNHNV and CDR2 as YYDKDF (reference sequence).

The chain joins TRBV6-6 to TRBJ1-3; D is uncertain. V dropped 2 bases and J dropped 2 bases, with 13 bases sitting between them. Germline CDR1 is MNHNY and CDR2 is SVGAGI (reference sequence). The CDR3 covers 16 residues. As DNA, the CDR3 is TGTGCCAGCAGTTACGAGTCTGCGTTCGCTGGAAACACCATATATTTT. Amino acids: CASSYESAFAGNTIYF.

Written as DNA, the CDR3 is TGTGCCAGCAGCAATCAACAGACACCTAATGAAAAACTGTTTTTT. This codes for CASSNQQTPNEKLFF. The chain couples TRBV5-5 to TRBJ1-4; no clear D gene. CDR1 and CDR2 (germline): SGHKS, YYEKEE (reference sequence). The CDR3 length is 15 residues. V lost 4 bases and J 3 bases, leaving 13 bases between the germline ends. The whole variable domain, filled in from reference TRBV5-5 and TRBJ1-4, reads DAGVTQSPTHLIKTRGQQVTLRCSPISGHKSVSWYQQVLGQGPQFIFQYYEKEERGRGNFPDRFSARQFPNYSSELNVNALLLGDSALYLCASSNQQTPNEKLFFGSGTQLSVL.

The chain couples TRBV6-1 to TRBJ1-2; D gene unclear. V was clipped by 2 bases and J by 4 bases, with 11 bases between them. Germline V CDR1 and CDR2: MNHNS, SASEGT. The length of the CDR3 is 14 residues. CDR3 loop: CASSESQAIYGYTF. In DNA, the CDR3 is TGTGCCAGCAGTGAATCCCAGGCCATCTATGGCTACACCTTC.